This T cell receptor (beta chain) derives from a study of T cell responses to AZD1222 COVID-19 vaccine. The CDR3 contains 15 residues. Trimming cost V 2 bases and J 2 bases, with 13 bases left between them. CDR1 and CDR2 from the germline V gene are MNHEY and SVGAGI. Study-level findings and limits: Spike-specific TCR breadth rose after two AZD1222 doses, and depth rose as well. Reportedly, nearly half the spike-specific TCRs target unmutated variant regions. Along spike, vaccine-associated CD4 TCRs were found throughout, with dominance at 160-218 and 743-854.

Note on this clone: Its specificity is not known.

Sequencing used immunoSEQ multiplex PCR; TCRdb keeps in-frame clones, though not all of them. The sample records some 95,000 clones, roughly 89% being singletons. This receptor was taken from an adult in good health. This sample comprised peripheral blood, obtained on day 0 of AZD1222 vaccination. This rearrangement joins TRBV6-5 to TRBJ2-7; D call uncertain. The CDR3 sequence is CASSYGGFGTYEQYF. In nucleotides, the CDR3 is TGTGCCAGCAGTTACGGTGGTTTCGGAACCTACGAGCAGTACTTC.